The present entry profiles one T cell receptor (beta chain) with its context. The antigen is unknown. One junction end disagrees with the germline gene, perhaps due to a read error. Other autoimmune diseases, uncontrolled infections, pregnancy and lactation each led to patient exclusion. Germline loops: CDR1 SGHTA, CDR2 FQGNSA. This CDR3 is built from 14 residues. This record belongs to a study of Graves' ophthalmopathy and Graves' hyperthyroidism. Findings and limits, study-wide: Most clonotypes expanded in thyroid above 0.001 frequency were present in blood too. A model of 13 signatures distinguished ophthalmopathy from stable hyperthyroidism at roughly 86% sensitivity and around 81% specificity.

RNA served as the template for amplifying TCR beta CDR3 regions. An opening RT-PCR round employed HTBI primers and preceded a second-round multiplex PCR. TCRdb independently ran MiXCR on the multiplex PCR reads; one entry per CDR3 protein. The sample records about 700,000 distinct CDR3 sequences, approximately 40% being singletons. The sequence was obtained from an adult man with Graves' ophthalmopathy. Input material: peripheral blood. This chain uses TRBV7-2 with TRBJ2-3; 8 bases fit TRBD1. CDR3 DNA: TGCGCCAGCAGCCCAGGGGGCGACACAGATACGCAGTATTTT. Amino acids: CASSPGGDTDTQYF.